Listed here are 29 T cell receptor beta chains from one sample, sequenced in a study of T cell responses to AZD1222 COVID-19 vaccine. Using immunoSEQ multiplex PCR, the repertoire was profiled, and TCRdb retains in-frame clones only, with some absent. Among more than 140,000 clones, 88% were seen once, and the ten largest hold 3% to 3.5%. Source: peripheral blood, taken on day 0 of MenACWY control vaccination. Receptors originate from an adult in good health.

The V call is TRBV7-9, the J call TRBJ2-1; no reliable D call. The V end lost 3 bases, the J end lost 7 bases, and 13 bases lay between the germline ends. CDR3 length: 14 residues. In germline, CDR1 is SEHNR, CDR2 FQNEAQ (reference sequence). CDR3 protein: CASSFHPRSNEQFF. CDR3 in DNA: TGTGCCAGCAGCTTTCACCCTAGGTCGAATGAGCAGTTCTTC.

The CDR3 nucleotides read TGCGCCAGCAGCCTCGACGACAGCTCCTACGAGCAGTACTTC. It codes for CASSLDDSSYEQYF. The chain links TRBV4-1 to TRBJ2-7; D might be TRBD1 (5 bases). This CDR3 comprises 14 residues. With 4 bases removed from V and 0 bases from J, the gap between germline ends came to 10 bases. Germline V gene sequence: CDR1 MGHRA, CDR2 YSYEKL.

J is TRBJ1-2 and V is TRBV5-1, with D possibly being TRBD1 (6 bases). V lost 3 bases and J 1 base, leaving 10 bases between the germline ends. Per germline, CDR1 SGHRS and CDR2 YFSETQ. The CDR3 runs to 14 residues. CDR3 loop: CASSSGQRNYGYTF. The CDR3 coding sequence is TGCGCCAGCAGCTCAGGACAGCGTAACTATGGCTACACCTTC.

The V gene is TRBV10-3, the J gene TRBJ2-1; D not certain. The CDR3 spans 14 residues. Germline CDR1 is ENHRY and CDR2 is SYGVKD. Trimming shortened V by 6 bases and J by 3 bases, and 12 bases separated the two germline ends. The CDR3 nucleotides read TGTGCCATCAGGCCCTCGACCTTCTACAATGAGCAGTTCTTC. Amino acids: CAIRPSTFYNEQFF.

The J gene is TRBJ1-3, the V gene TRBV9; D gene unclear. Germline loops: CDR1 SGDLS, CDR2 YYNGEE. This CDR3 contains 13 residues. V lost 0 bases, J lost 7 bases, and 8 bases lay in between. The chain's CDR3 is CASSVGVLNTIYF. DNA for the CDR3: TGTGCCAGCAGCGTAGGGGTTTTGAACACCATATATTTT. The full variable domain, with the rest looked up from reference TRBV9 and TRBJ1-3, is DSGVTQTPKHLITATGQRVTLRCSPRSGDLSVYWYQQSLDQGLQFLIQYYNGEERAKGNILERFSAQQFPDLHSELNLSSLELGDSALYFCASSVGVLNTIYFGEGSWLTVV.

V gene TRBV28 combines with J gene TRBJ1-2; TRBD1 matches at 10 bases. This CDR3 contains 15 residues. V shed 3 bases, J shed 7 bases, and the junction held 8 bases outside the gene matches. Germline CDR1 and CDR2: MDHEN and SYDVKM. As DNA, the CDR3 is TGTGCCAGCAGTTTCCCGACAGGGGGCCAAGGTGGCTACACCTTC. Translating gives CASSFPTGGQGGYTF.

In DNA, the CDR3 is TGTGCCAGCAGCTCGTCAGGAGGCGGCACTGAAGCTTTCTTT. This sequence encodes CASSSSGGGTEAFF. This chain joins TRBV7-2 and TRBJ1-1, with D hard to call. The CDR3 contains 14 residues. Germline lookup yields CDR1 SGHTA and CDR2 FQGNSA. V lost 4 bases and J lost 4, with 13 bases in between.

V usage is TRBV13 and J usage is TRBJ2-2; D is uncertain. Germline V gives CDR1 PRHDT, CDR2 FYEKMQ (reference sequence). The CDR3 consists of 12 residues. The V end lost 7 bases, the J end lost 6 bases, and 9 bases lay between the germline ends. CDR3 protein: CASTATPGELFF. The DNA for the CDR3 is TGTGCCAGCACGGCCACTCCCGGGGAGCTGTTTTTT.

The chain employs TRBV5-6 and TRBJ1-2, with D possibly matching TRBD1 (5 bases). Trimming cost V 4 bases and J 5 bases, with 15 bases left between them. Germline V gene lookup returns CDR1 SGHDT and CDR2 YYEEEE. The CDR3 spans 14 residues. The CDR3 DNA follows: TGTGCCAGCAGCACCATCGGGGGGACGTATGGCTACACCTTC. Its protein is CASSTIGGTYGYTF.

This chain links TRBV28 with TRBJ1-6; D possibly corresponds to TRBD1 (5 bases). The germline gives CDR1 MDHEN, CDR2 SYDVKM. The CDR3 totals 15 residues. With 5 bases removed from V and 4 bases from J, the gap between germline ends came to 12 bases. The CDR3, as DNA: TGTGCCAGCAGTGGGGGGGTCCCATATAATTCACCCCTCCACTTT. Translated: CASSGGVPYNSPLHF. Full variable domain (missing parts from reference TRBV28 and TRBJ1-6): DVKVTQSSRYLVKRTGEKVFLECVQDMDHENMFWYRQDPGLGLRLIYFSYDVKMKEKGDIPEGYSVSREKKERFSLILESASTNQTSMYLCASSGGVPYNSPLHFGNGTRLTVT.

This clone showed up just once. The rearrangement links TRBV15 to TRBJ1-5; D remains ambiguous. Trimming stripped 5 bases from V and 6 bases from J, with 20 bases between. The CDR3 extends over 16 amino acids. CDR1 LNHNV and CDR2 YYDKDF come from the germline V gene (reference sequence). CDR3 loop: CATSPTWVGTGQPQHF. CDR3 sequence (DNA): TGTGCCACCAGCCCAACCTGGGTGGGAACTGGTCAGCCCCAGCATTTT.

This clone was found a few times. V gene TRBV10-1 combines with J gene TRBJ1-4; 8 nucleotides match TRBD1. The CDR3 spans 18 residues. Germline V CDR1 and CDR2: WNHNN, SYGVQD (reference sequence). Germline trimming cut 3 bases from V and 7 bases from J; bases unmatched to any gene: 16. The CDR3 is CASSEQVPGQVWPEKLFF. As DNA, the CDR3 is TGCGCCAGCAGTGAACAAGTCCCGGGACAGGTTTGGCCTGAAAAACTGTTTTTT.

V usage is TRBV15 and J usage is TRBJ1-2; possibly TRBD1 for D (6 bases). The V and J ends lost 5 bases and 4 bases respectively, with 14 bases between them. The CDR3 sequence is 14 residues long. CDR1 LNHNV and CDR2 YYDKDF come from the germline V gene (reference sequence). CDR3 protein: CATSHTGSVYGYTF. Here the CDR3 DNA reads TGTGCCACCAGCCATACAGGGTCGGTCTATGGCTACACCTTC.

This chain connects TRBV6-1 to TRBJ2-7; D tentatively fits TRBD1 or TRBD2 (5 bases each). V lost 5 bases and J lost 3, with 11 bases in between. Germline V gene sequence: CDR1 MNHNS, CDR2 SASEGT. The CDR3 spans 13 residues. As DNA, the CDR3 is TGTGCCAGCAGTTCGGGACGGTTCTACGAGCAGTACTTC. Translation gives CASSSGRFYEQYF.

The chain links TRBV9 to TRBJ1-2; TRBD1 matches 7 bases. The trim removed 5 bases at V and 8 bases at J, leaving 6 bases unmatched. The length of the CDR3 is 12 residues. The germline CDR1 and CDR2 sequences are SGDLS and YYNGEE. This CDR3 reads CASRQGEGGYTF. The CDR3 bases are TGTGCCAGCAGGCAGGGGGAGGGAGGCTACACCTTC.

This clone was counted once. This chain connects TRBV7-8 to TRBJ2-2, with 7 bases that match TRBD1. The CDR3 extends over 15 amino acids. Germline V CDR1 and CDR2: SGHVS, FQNEAQ. V was clipped by 4 bases and J by 1 base; unmatched bases: 3. CDR3 protein: CASSSRDRNTGELFF. The CDR3 region has the DNA TGTGCCAGCAGCTCCCGGGACAGGAACACCGGGGAGCTGTTTTTT.

The gene calls are TRBV9 and TRBJ1-2; the D gene is possibly TRBD1 (6 bases). The V end was cut by 2 bases, the J end by 4 bases, with 15 bases between. The germline CDR1 and CDR2 sequences are SGDLS and YYNGEE. The CDR3 is 15 residues long. CDR3 bases: TGTGCCAGCAGCGTGGACTTACAGGGTTTCTATGGCTACACCTTC. Translating gives CASSVDLQGFYGYTF. The whole variable domain, remainder taken from reference TRBV9 and TRBJ1-2, is DSGVTQTPKHLITATGQRVTLRCSPRSGDLSVYWYQQSLDQGLQFLIQYYNGEERAKGNILERFSAQQFPDLHSELNLSSLELGDSALYFCASSVDLQGFYGYTFGSGTRLTVV.

V usage is TRBV5-4 and J usage is TRBJ1-1, with D unresolved. The CDR3 loop spans 13 amino acids. Trimming stripped 4 bases from V and 7 bases from J, with 14 bases between. CDR1 is SGHNT and CDR2 is YYREEE in the germline V gene (reference sequence). The chain's CDR3 is CASSLGGVFEAFF. The CDR3 nucleotides read TGTGCCAGCAGCCTGGGTGGGGTCTTTGAAGCTTTCTTT.

Regarding this clone: The same CDR3 can be traced to other DNA sequences in this sample. This chain links TRBV7-2 with TRBJ1-1; unclear D gene. Between the trimmed V and J ends, which lost 5 bases and 0 bases, there was a span of 7 bases. The CDR3 contains 13 residues. The V gene's germline CDR1 is SGHTA and CDR2 FQGNSA. The CDR3 reads CASSLRLNTEAFF. The CDR3 bases are TGTGCCAGCAGCCTCAGGTTGAACACTGAAGCTTTCTTT. The full variable domain, completed using reference TRBV7-2 and TRBJ1-1, is GAGVSQSPSNKVTEKGKDVELRCDPISGHTALYWYRQSLGQGLEFLIYFQGNSAPDKSGLPSDRFSAERTGGSVSTLTIQRTQQEDSAVYLCASSLRLNTEAFFGQGTRLTVV.

This chain links TRBV7-9 with TRBJ2-7; D may be TRBD2 (5 bases). The germline V and J ends were trimmed by 6 bases and 2 bases, with 11 bases remaining between them. The CDR3 runs to 13 residues. CDR1 and CDR2 (germline): SEHNR, FQNEAQ (reference sequence). CDR3 DNA: TGTGCCAGCAGTTTCAGCGGCCCCTACGAGCAGTACTTC. Its protein is CASSFSGPYEQYF.

The rearrangement joins TRBV5-1 to TRBJ2-2, with 7 positions matching TRBD2. There are 14 residues in the CDR3. CDR1 is SGHRS and CDR2 is YFSETQ in the germline V gene. Trimming cost V 1 base and J 6 bases; bases outside gene matches: 3. CDR3 region: CASSLTGGPGELFF. The CDR3 nucleotides are TGCGCCAGCAGCTTGACGGGGGGACCCGGGGAGCTGTTTTTT.

This chain links TRBV9 with TRBJ1-1, with 10 bases lining up with TRBD1. Per germline, CDR1 SGDLS and CDR2 YYNGEE. The length of the CDR3 is 13 residues. The junction had 5 bases not matched to a gene; V was cut back by 7 bases and J by 5 bases. CDR3 in DNA: TGTGCCAGCGGCGGACAGGGGGAAACTGAAGCTTTCTTT. Encoded protein: CASGGQGETEAFF.

The gene calls are TRBV4-1 and TRBJ1-6; D is unresolved. Per the germline V gene, CDR1 is MGHRA and CDR2 is YSYEKL. Trimming removed 6 bases at V and 3 bases at J, with 12 bases between. The CDR3 has 15 residues. DNA for the CDR3: TGCGCCAGCAGACGCGCAGGATACTATAATTCACCCCTCCACTTT. Translating it yields CASRRAGYYNSPLHF.

This chain joins TRBV7-6 and TRBJ2-3; D is possibly TRBD1 (6 bases). V gave up 2 bases and J gave up 2 bases, with 8 bases separating them. The CDR3 runs to 14 residues. Germline V gene sequence: CDR1 SGHVS, CDR2 FNYEAQ. CDR3 in amino acids: CASSLSGVTDTQYF. The DNA for the CDR3 is TGTGCCAGCAGCTTATCAGGGGTCACAGATACGCAGTATTTT.

The chain joins TRBV4-2 to TRBJ2-3; 8 nucleotides agree with TRBD2. The germline V gene encodes CDR1 LGHNA and CDR2 YNFKEQ. The CDR3 contains 16 residues. J lost 6 bases, V lost 0 bases, and 8 bases had no gene match. The CDR3 nucleotides are TGTGCCAGCAGCCAAGAATCCAGCGGGGGAAGCGATACGCAGTATTTT. Translation gives CASSQESSGGSDTQYF.

This clone was seen just once. The chain has TRBV6-1 and TRBJ2-3, with 7 bases identical to TRBD2. Germline CDR1 reads MNHNS; CDR2 reads SASEGT. With V trimmed by 1 base and J by 4 bases, 5 bases remained unmatched. CDR3 length: 15 residues. The CDR3 sequence: CASSEEGGSADTQYF. The DNA for the CDR3 is TGTGCCAGCAGTGAAGAAGGCGGGAGCGCAGATACGCAGTATTTT.

The V gene is TRBV28, the J gene TRBJ1-4, with 10 bases identical to TRBD1. V lost 5 bases to trimming and J lost 15 bases; unmatched junction nucleotides: 6. The CDR3 is 12 amino acids. Per the germline V gene, CDR1 is MDHEN and CDR2 is SYDVKM. As DNA, the CDR3 is TGTGCCAGCAGTACCCCTGGACAGGGGGTGTTTTTT. It translates to CASSTPGQGVFF.

V is TRBV11-2 and J is TRBJ2-5; 9 bases align to TRBD2. This CDR3 is built from 15 residues. V shed 1 base, J shed 0 bases, and the junction held 0 bases outside the gene matches. Per germline, CDR1 SGHAT and CDR2 FQNNGV. The CDR3 DNA follows: TGTGCCAGCAGCTTAGGACTAGCGGACCAAGAGACCCAGTACTTC. This gives the protein CASSLGLADQETQYF.

The chain is built from TRBV6-5 and TRBJ1-3; no clear D. This CDR3 has 15 residues. Germline values: CDR1 MNHEY, CDR2 SVGAGI. Trimming cost V 2 bases and J 0 bases, with 8 bases left between them. The CDR3, as DNA: TGTGCCAGCAGTTACAGGCCACTCTCTGGAAACACCATATATTTT. Translating it yields CASSYRPLSGNTIYF.